The 27 T cell receptor beta chains in this list originate from one sample, sequenced in a study of human T cells and chemical hapten exposure. Each CDR3 protein is one row after TCRdb ran MiXCR on the RACE reads. Among roughly 50,000 distinct CDR3 sequences, more than 9.5% were seen once, and the ten largest hold about 1.8%. Time point here: patch test 1, 2 weeks after DPC sensitization. Treatment indicated: therapeutic diphenylcyclopropenone sensitization with weekly scalp DPC. From whole blood left unfractionated, total RNA was extracted. The input for sequencing was whole blood, taken in connection with sensitization to the hapten diphenylcyclopropenone (DPC). The source of these receptors is a woman aged 40 to 49 with alopecia areata. Some clones in this sample may be carry-over from other donors' samples.

This clonotype occurred many times. The chain carries TRBV9 and TRBJ2-7, with no clear D. There are 15 residues in the CDR3. Trimming cost V 0 bases and J 2 bases, with 12 bases left between them. CDR1 and CDR2 from the germline V gene are SGDLS and YYNGEE. The CDR3 DNA reads as TGTGCCAGCAGCGTAGGTGGGCTCGGCACCTACGAGCAGTACTTC. Translation: CASSVGGLGTYEQYF.

This clonotype was counted many times. The chain combines TRBV6-5 with TRBJ1-1, with D hard to call. The germline gives CDR1 MNHEY, CDR2 SVGAGI. This CDR3 has 13 residues. Trimming took off 3 bases at V and 0 bases at J, with 5 bases between the two ends. CDR3 amino acids: CASSYSMNTEAFF. DNA of the CDR3: TGTGCCAGCAGTTATTCAATGAACACTGAAGCTTTCTTT.

Here the CDR3 DNA reads TGTGCCACCACGAAGCGGGGGGGGCTCAGCGAGCAGTACTTC. This sequence encodes CATTKRGGLSEQYF. The V call is TRBV28, the J call TRBJ2-7, with 10 bases matching TRBD2. The CDR3 extends over 14 amino acids. V dropped 10 bases and J dropped 6; count of bases not matched to a gene: 12. Germline V gives CDR1 MDHEN, CDR2 SYDVKM.

This clonotype was seen ten or more times. The rearrangement links TRBV18 to TRBJ1-5, with TRBD1 matching over 10 bases. Germline assignment: CDR1 KGHSH and CDR2 LQKENI. V lost 4 bases and J lost 5; bases outside the gene matches: 5. The CDR3 extends over 15 amino acids. The CDR3 here is CASSLVGTGDQPQHF. CDR3 nucleotides: TGTGCCAGCTCACTTGTGGGGACAGGGGATCAGCCCCAGCATTTT.

This clonotype showed up just a few times. Sequence at one end of the junction differs from germline and may be a read error. The chain carries TRBV7-7 and TRBJ2-1; 10 bases align to TRBD2. CDR3 length: 16 amino acids. Germline V CDR1 and CDR2: SSHAT, FNYEAQ (reference sequence). CDR3: CASSLGLARSYNEQFF. In DNA, the CDR3 is TGTGCTAGCAGCTTGGGACTAGCGCGTTCCTACAATGAGCAGTTCTTC.

This clonotype was detected ten times or more. This chain connects TRBV3-1 to TRBJ2-1; D call uncertain. Germline CDR1 is LGHDT and CDR2 is YNNKEL (reference sequence). V lost 5 bases, J lost 8 bases, and 7 bases lay in between. The CDR3 length is 11 residues. This CDR3 is CASSFYDEQFF. Written as DNA, the CDR3 is TGTGCCAGCAGCTTTTACGATGAGCAGTTCTTC.

This clonotype was observed a single time. A much larger clone is a single base away; this may be a read error. The chain uses TRBV12-3 or TRBV12-4 and TRBJ2-1; a possible D gene is TRBD2 (6 bases). This CDR3 contains 15 residues. V lost 5 bases, J lost 8 bases, and 19 bases lay in between. The CDR3 bases are TGTGCCAGCAGTACCCAGCTAGCGAGTTCGTATGAGCAGTTCTTC. This encodes CASSTQLASSYEQFF.

This clonotype was seen a handful of times. The V and J genes are TRBV20-1 and TRBJ1-2; the D is unclear. The germline V gene encodes CDR1 DFQATT and CDR2 SNEGSKA (reference sequence). The CDR3 is 13 residues long. The ends were cut back, 6 bases at V and 8 bases at J, with 19 bases in the middle. CDR3 coding DNA: TGCAGTGCCCATCAACCCTGGGCTCAGGGCTACACCTTC. Translating gives CSAHQPWAQGYTF.

There are a few counts of this clonotype. This sequence joins TRBV20-1 and TRBJ2-5, with 8 nucleotides matching TRBD2. Germline V gene lookup returns CDR1 DFQATT and CDR2 SNEGSKA (reference sequence). The V gene end was trimmed by 3 bases and the J gene end by 5 bases; junction bases not matched to a gene: 11. The CDR3 sequence is 15 residues long. The CDR3, as DNA: TGCAGTGCTAGCCCCCCACGGGGGGGCCTGGAGACCCAGTACTTC. Its translation is CSASPPRGGLETQYF.

This clonotype occurred a few times. The chain carries TRBV7-6 and TRBJ2-5; 14 nucleotides line up with TRBD2. The CDR3 spans 18 residues. Germline values: CDR1 SGHVS, CDR2 FNYEAQ. V lost 1 base and J lost 1; bases outside the gene matches: 5. The CDR3 loop is CASSLVPGLAGGQETQYF. CDR3 in DNA: TGTGCCAGCAGCTTAGTCCCCGGACTAGCGGGAGGCCAAGAGACCCAGTACTTC.

The chain couples TRBV7-9 to TRBJ2-5, with a possible D match to TRBD1 (6 bases). V was pared by 8 bases and J by 4 bases, with 11 bases between. Germline V CDR1 and CDR2: SEHNR, FQNEAQ (reference sequence). The CDR3 totals 12 residues. As DNA, the CDR3 is TGTGCCAGCCAACAGGGTGCAGAGACCCAGTACTTC. This codes for CASQQGAETQYF.

There are a few counts of this clonotype. The chain employs TRBV4-3 and TRBJ2-2, with D possibly TRBD2 on 7 matching bases. Looked up from germline, CDR1 is LGHNA and CDR2 is YSLEER. The CDR3 extends over 17 amino acids. Trimming removed 0 bases at V and 3 bases at J, with 14 bases between. CDR3 bases: TGCGCCAGCAGCCAAGACCGAACAGGGAGGGACACCGGGGAGCTGTTTTTT. It codes for CASSQDRTGRDTGELFF.

Many counts were recorded for this clonotype. The chain links TRBV6-2 or TRBV6-3 to TRBJ2-5, with D hard to call. The CDR3 is made up of 13 amino acids. Germline-derived CDR1 and CDR2 are MNHEY and SVGEGT. V lost 6 bases and J lost 5, with 13 bases in between. DNA for the CDR3: TGTGCCAGCAGCCCACCTAATGTTGAGACCCAGTACTTC. Translating gives CASSPPNVETQYF.

The chain recombines TRBV19 with TRBJ2-3, with D possibly being TRBD2 (5 bases). Germline V gene lookup returns CDR1 LNHDA and CDR2 SQIVND (reference sequence). CDR3 length: 16 residues. Between the trimmed V and J ends, which lost 5 bases and 4 bases, there was a span of 19 bases. In DNA, the CDR3 is TGTGCCAGTAGTGCGTCCTACCCCCTGCGGGCAGATACGCAGTATTTT. Amino acids: CASSASYPLRADTQYF.

J is TRBJ2-4 and V is TRBV12-3 or TRBV12-4; 8 nucleotides align to TRBD1. With 5 bases clipped from V and 9 bases from J, the junction kept 6 bases outside the gene matches. The CDR3 is made up of 13 amino acids. The CDR3 here is CASSLDRASIQYF. As DNA, the CDR3 is TGTGCCAGCAGTCTGGACAGGGCCAGCATTCAGTACTTC.

This clonotype was observed at least ten times. The rearrangement links TRBV28 to TRBJ1-6; 8 bases agree with TRBD1. Per germline, CDR1 MDHEN and CDR2 SYDVKM. This CDR3 is 14 amino acids long. J gave up 7 bases and V 5 bases, and 4 bases lay outside the gene matches. The CDR3 sequence: CASSMTGDNSPLHF. The CDR3 nucleotides read TGTGCCAGCAGTATGACAGGGGACAATTCACCCCTCCACTTT.

This clonotype was seen more than once but under ten times. The J gene is TRBJ2-1, the V gene TRBV5-1; 13 nucleotides line up with TRBD2. CDR1 is SGHRS, CDR2 YFSETQ, per germline. The CDR3 runs 17 residues. V shed 1 base and J 4 bases; nucleotides not matched to a gene: 5. In DNA form, the CDR3 reads TGCGCCAGCAGCTTGACTAGCGGGAGGGCTGGGTACAATGAGCAGTTCTTC. This codes for CASSLTSGRAGYNEQFF.

This clonotype was recorded at least ten times. This chain joins TRBV29-1 and TRBJ1-2; a weak D match, TRBD1 (5 bases). The germline V gene encodes CDR1 SQVTM and CDR2 ANQGSEA. The CDR3 has 14 residues. With 2 bases removed from V and 4 bases from J, the gap between germline ends came to 14 bases. CDR3 amino acids: CSVEFPGGGYGYTF. The DNA of the CDR3 is TGCAGCGTTGAATTCCCTGGGGGGGGCTATGGCTACACCTTC.

Worth noting for this clonotype: Possible read error: a much larger clone is one base away. Written as DNA, the CDR3 is TGTGTCAGCAGCCGGGTCGGGGAGCTGTTTTTT. Translated: CVSSRVGELFF. V is TRBV5-6 and J is TRBJ2-2; D unclear. CDR1 and CDR2 (germline): SGHDT, YYEEEE. This CDR3 is built from 11 residues.

The rearrangement links TRBV28 to TRBJ2-3; 9 bases match TRBD1. Germline values: CDR1 MDHEN, CDR2 SYDVKM. V was pared by 5 bases and J by 2 bases, with 2 bases of the junction left unmatched. CDR3 length equals 14 residues. The CDR3 nucleotides read TGTGCCAGCAGTGTACAGGGGGCCACAGATACGCAGTATTTT. Protein sequence: CASSVQGATDTQYF. The full variable domain, in which reference TRBV28 and TRBJ2-3 provide the parts outside the CDR3, is DVKVTQSSRYLVKRTGEKVFLECVQDMDHENMFWYRQDPGLGLRLIYFSYDVKMKEKGDIPEGYSVSREKKERFSLILESASTNQTSMYLCASSVQGATDTQYFGPGTRLTVL.

This clonotype was observed many times. The chain links TRBV20-1 to TRBJ2-5, with 11 bases matching TRBD2. This CDR3 comprises 11 residues. Germline CDR1 reads DFQATT; CDR2 reads SNEGSKA (reference sequence). The DNA for the CDR3 is TGCAGCGCCGGGACTAGCGGGACCCAGTACTTC. Translating it yields CSAGTSGTQYF.

This clonotype was seen at least ten times. The chain carries TRBV7-3 and TRBJ1-1, with no clear D. V lost 5 bases to trimming and J lost 2 bases, with 15 bases between them. The CDR3 is 15 residues long. Germline V lookup: CDR1 SGHTA, CDR2 FQGTGA. The DNA of the CDR3 is TGTGCCAGCAGCCCCCCCCCTCAGCTTAACACTGAAGCTTTCTTT. Translated: CASSPPPQLNTEAFF.

This chain joins TRBV5-1 and TRBJ2-1, with TRBD2 matching 13 bases. V shed 4 bases, J shed 0 bases, and the junction held 4 bases outside the gene matches. This CDR3 spans 17 amino acids. Looked up from germline, CDR1 is SGHRS and CDR2 is YFSETQ. This CDR3 is CASSGGTSGDSYNEQFF. DNA for the CDR3: TGCGCCAGCAGCGGAGGGACTAGCGGGGACTCCTACAATGAGCAGTTCTTC.

As to this clonotype: At one end the junction does not follow the germline gene, possibly because of a read error. The chain carries TRBV7-2 and TRBJ2-4; D gene unclear. Germline V gene data show CDR1 as SGHTA and CDR2 as FQGNSA. The CDR3 totals 15 residues. In DNA form, the CDR3 reads TGTGCCAGCAACTTAACTCTTGGTGTAGGGTCAGTTCAGTACTTC. Protein: CASNLTLGVGSVQYF.

This clonotype was detected a few times. The J gene is TRBJ2-5, the V gene TRBV5-5, with 7 bases matching TRBD1. Germline V gene lookup returns CDR1 SGHKS and CDR2 YYEKEE (reference sequence). The CDR3 is 16 residues long. Losses at the gene ends were 3 bases for V and 2 bases for J; bases not matched to a gene: 10. The CDR3 spells CASSSHGTAGQETQYF. The CDR3 DNA reads TGTGCCAGCAGCTCCCACGGGACAGCAGGACAAGAGACCCAGTACTTC.

This clonotype was observed a few times. V and J are TRBV2 and TRBJ2-1; D is uncertain. The CDR3 totals 10 residues. Germline CDR1 SNHLY, CDR2 FYNNEI. With 8 bases removed from V and 7 bases from J, the gap between germline ends came to 6 bases. The CDR3 loop reads CASWMNEQFF. CDR3 bases: TGTGCCAGCTGGATGAATGAGCAGTTCTTC.

This clonotype was detected ten times or more. The V gene is TRBV29-1, the J gene TRBJ1-1, with 8 bases aligning to TRBD1. Unmatched junction bases numbered 10, after V lost 7 bases and J lost 0 bases. Germline V gives CDR1 SQVTM, CDR2 ANQGSEA. The CDR3 has 15 amino acids. This CDR3 reads CSARGQGGMNTEAFF. As DNA, the CDR3 is TGCAGCGCGAGAGGACAGGGAGGCATGAACACTGAAGCTTTCTTT. The entire variable domain, with the rest obtained from reference TRBV29-1 and TRBJ1-1, is as follows: SAVISQKPSRDICQRGTSLTIQCQVDSQVTMMFWYRQQPGQSLTLIATANQGSEATYESGFVIDKFPISRPNLTFSTLTVSNMSPEDSSIYLCSARGQGGMNTEAFFGQGTRLTVV.